The next 29 T cell receptor beta chains were all read from a single sample in a study of memory B cells and T cells in multiple sclerosis. These TCRs are of unknown antigen specificity. Separate sequencing covered autoproliferating (CFSE-dim) and non-proliferating (CFSE-high) T cells from stimulus-free culture. Pooled replicate wells came from 50 million to 60 million CFSE-labeled PBMCs cultured approximately seven days without stimulus. TCRdb's copy holds only in-frame clones and misses some; the assay was immunoSEQ multiplex PCR. The sample records roughly 30,000 clones, around 86% being singletons. Sequenced sample: PBMCs from blood kept in culture. Every receptor here comes from a human donor with multiple sclerosis.

This chain links TRBV18 with TRBJ1-1; weak D call: TRBD1 (6 bases). Trimming removed 6 bases from V and 0 bases from J, with 11 bases in between. CDR3 length equals 14 residues. The germline gives CDR1 KGHSH, CDR2 LQKENI. Here the CDR3 reads CASSPRQVNTEAFF. The CDR3 bases are TGTGCCAGCTCCCCCCGACAGGTGAACACTGAAGCTTTCTTT. Full variable domain (outside the CDR3, taken from reference TRBV18 and TRBJ1-1): NAGVMQNPRHLVRRRGQEARLRCSPMKGHSHVYWYRQLPEEGLKFMVYLQKENIIDESGMPKERFSAEFPKEGPSILRIQQVVRGDSAAYFCASSPRQVNTEAFFGQGTRLTVV.

This clone was detected only once. The chain is built from TRBV28 and TRBJ2-7; 10 bases match TRBD1. The V segment lost 6 bases and the J segment 3 bases; nucleotides outside the gene matches: 5. This CDR3 is 14 amino acids long. Germline CDR1 reads MDHEN; CDR2 reads SYDVKM. The CDR3 spells CASSPGTGVYEQYF. The CDR3, as DNA: TGTGCCAGCAGCCCCGGGACAGGGGTCTACGAGCAGTACTTC.

The J gene is TRBJ1-5, the V gene TRBV5-6; no clear D. This CDR3 contains 12 residues. The V gene's germline CDR1 is SGHDT and CDR2 YYEEEE. Trimming stripped 4 bases from V and 5 bases from J, with 7 bases between. CDR3 coding DNA: TGTGCCAGCAGCCACGTGCATCAGCCCCAGCATTTT. Encoded protein: CASSHVHQPQHF. Using reference TRBV5-6 and TRBJ1-5 for the parts outside the CDR3, the full variable domain is DAGVTQSPTHLIKTRGQQVTLRCSPKSGHDTVSWYQQALGQGPQFIFQYYEEEERQRGNFPDRFSGHQFPNYSSELNVNALLLGDSALYLCASSHVHQPQHFGDGTRLSIL.

In its sample, this clone was seen once. V is TRBV5-4 and J is TRBJ2-1; 13 bases align to TRBD2. The V and J ends lost 4 bases and 1 base, in that order; junction bases with no gene match: 11. In germline, CDR1 is SGHNT, CDR2 YYREEE (reference sequence). The CDR3 consists of 19 residues. The CDR3, as DNA: TGTGCCAGCAGCCACCCACTAGCGGGGGGGCCCCAATCCTACAATGAGCAGTTCTTC. It is translated as CASSHPLAGGPQSYNEQFF.

The chain employs TRBV15 and TRBJ1-1; possible D gene TRBD1, 5 bases. Looked up from germline, CDR1 is LNHNV and CDR2 is YYDKDF (reference sequence). The CDR3 runs 13 residues. Deletions cut 9 bases from V and 4 bases from J, with 15 bases between. CDR3 amino acids: CATGPPLGTEAFF. For the CDR3, the DNA is TGTGCCACGGGACCCCCTTTGGGCACTGAAGCTTTCTTT.

The chain links TRBV5-1 to TRBJ1-1; TRBD1 matches at 7 bases. The CDR3 consists of 13 residues. V dropped 0 bases and J dropped 6; count of bases not matched to a gene: 2. Germline CDR1 SGHRS, CDR2 YFSETQ. In nucleotides, the CDR3 is TGCGCCAGCAGCTTGGTCGGGACAGCTGAAGCTTTCTTT. Residues: CASSLVGTAEAFF.

The count of this clone is one. The rearrangement links TRBV19 to TRBJ2-5, with D hard to call. The V and J ends lost 7 bases and 4 bases respectively, with 16 bases between them. CDR3 length equals 14 residues. The germline V gene encodes CDR1 LNHDA and CDR2 SQIVND (reference sequence). The CDR3 loop reads CASILSETSETQYF. The CDR3 DNA sequence: TGTGCCAGTATTCTCTCCGAGACCTCAGAGACCCAGTACTTC. Full variable domain (missing parts from reference TRBV19 and TRBJ2-5): DGGITQSPKYLFRKEGQNVTLSCEQNLNHDAMYWYRQDPGQGLRLIYYSQIVNDFQKGDIAEGYSVSREKKESFPLTVTSAQKNPTAFYLCASILSETSETQYFGPGTRLLVL.

The chain links TRBV2 to TRBJ2-7, with 13 bases that match TRBD2. The V segment lost 1 base and the J segment 1 base; nucleotides outside the gene matches: 4. Germline values: CDR1 SNHLY, CDR2 FYNNEI. The CDR3 runs 17 residues. The CDR3 region is CASSEGPGLAGSYEQYF. DNA of the CDR3: TGTGCCAGCAGTGAAGGCCCGGGACTAGCGGGATCCTACGAGCAGTACTTC.

The rearrangement links TRBV19 to TRBJ1-4; TRBD1 is a possible D gene (5 bases). The CDR3 spans 14 residues. With 6 bases removed from V and 5 bases from J, the gap between germline ends came to 13 bases. Germline CDR1 reads LNHDA; CDR2 reads SQIVND (reference sequence). CDR3 nucleotides: TGTGCCAGTAGCACCGGGACGAAAAATGAAAAACTGTTTTTT. Protein product: CASSTGTKNEKLFF.

The chain employs TRBV6-5 and TRBJ2-1; 13 bases match TRBD2. CDR3 length: 15 residues. Germline trimming cut 7 bases from V and 6 bases from J; bases unmatched to any gene: 6. Looked up from germline, CDR1 is MNHEY and CDR2 is SVGAGI. As DNA, the CDR3 is TGTGCCAGCACCAAGACTAGCGGGGGGCCCAATGAGCAGTTCTTC. It specifies CASTKTSGGPNEQFF.

CDR3 in DNA: TGTGCCAGCAGATTACAGGGGGCTAATGAAAAACTGTTTTTT. Translated, it gives CASRLQGANEKLFF. This rearrangement joins TRBV27 to TRBJ1-4; 8 bases map to TRBD1. The CDR3 totals 14 residues. V lost 6 bases, J lost 3 bases, and 3 bases stayed unmatched. Germline CDR1 reads MNHEY; CDR2 reads SMNVEV (reference sequence).

As concerns this clone: Different DNA sequences within this sample yield the same CDR3. This chain uses TRBV5-1 with TRBJ2-1; 8 bases line up with TRBD2. Germline lookup yields CDR1 SGHRS and CDR2 YFSETQ. CDR3 length: 15 amino acids. V lost 0 bases to trimming and J lost 4 bases; unmatched junction nucleotides: 3. The DNA of the CDR3 is TGCGCCAGCAGCTTGGGGCTAGCGGGTTACAATGAGCAGTTCTTC. Translating gives CASSLGLAGYNEQFF.

This rearrangement joins TRBV30 to TRBJ2-5, with TRBD2 matching 11 bases. The better agreement between TRBJ2-7 and the DNA end casts doubt on the J call. This CDR3 is 17 amino acids long. CDR1 is GTSNPN and CDR2 is SVGIG in the germline V gene (reference sequence). The CDR3 DNA reads as TGTGCCTGGAGTGTACGACTCCTAGCGGGAGGCCCCTACGAGCAGTACTTC. It encodes CAWSVRLLAGGPYEQYF.

The chain employs TRBV5-6 and TRBJ1-3; D uncertain. The V gene's germline CDR1 is SGHDT and CDR2 YYEEEE. The length of the CDR3 is 15 residues. V lost 4 bases and J 0 bases, leaving 11 bases between the germline ends. CDR3 protein: CASSRPLASGNTIYF. CDR3 bases: TGTGCCAGCAGCCGGCCCCTTGCCTCTGGAAACACCATATATTTT.

The chain combines TRBV5-4 with TRBJ2-5, with 7 bases fitting TRBD1. With V trimmed by 2 bases and J by 2 bases, 6 bases remained unmatched. Germline values: CDR1 SGHNT, CDR2 YYREEE (reference sequence). The CDR3 is 15 residues long. Here the CDR3 reads CASSFLDRPQETQYF. DNA for the CDR3: TGTGCCAGCAGCTTTTTGGACAGGCCTCAAGAGACCCAGTACTTC.

The V gene is TRBV6-1, the J gene TRBJ2-7; a weak D match, TRBD1 (5 bases). Germline V gene sequence: CDR1 MNHNS, CDR2 SASEGT. The CDR3 length is 16 residues. Trimming removed 2 bases from V and 5 bases from J, with 19 bases in between. The CDR3 loop reads CASSEFVGQGLHEQYF. The CDR3 coding sequence is TGTGCCAGCAGTGAATTTGTTGGGCAGGGTTTACACGAGCAGTACTTC.

The rearrangement links TRBV9 to TRBJ2-1, with TRBD2 matching 12 bases. The V segment lost 4 bases and the J segment 4 bases; nucleotides outside the gene matches: 18. The CDR3 extends over 20 amino acids. CDR1 and CDR2 from the germline V gene are SGDLS and YYNGEE. This CDR3 is CASSPRAGLAGGPLYNEQFF. DNA for the CDR3: TGTGCCAGCAGCCCTCGGGCGGGCCTAGCGGGAGGGCCTCTTTACAATGAGCAGTTCTTC.

The chain couples TRBV28 to TRBJ2-7; perhaps TRBD2 as D (5 bases). The CDR3 runs 16 residues. The V end was cut by 6 bases, the J end by 4 bases, with 22 bases between. CDR1 MDHEN and CDR2 SYDVKM come from the germline V gene. CDR3 region: CASSGVGYSPKYEQYF. The CDR3 nucleotides read TGTGCCAGCAGCGGGGTGGGATATTCGCCGAAATACGAGCAGTACTTC.

The chain combines TRBV28 with TRBJ2-3, with 11 bases lining up with TRBD2. CDR3 length equals 17 residues. J was trimmed by 0 bases and V by 3 bases; bases with no gene match: 5. Germline CDR1 reads MDHEN; CDR2 reads SYDVKM. As DNA, the CDR3 is TGTGCCAGCAGTTTTAGCGGGAGGGGCACTAGCACAGATACGCAGTATTTT. As protein: CASSFSGRGTSTDTQYF.

This clone was found once. V is TRBV5-1 and J is TRBJ1-1; D gene ambiguous. V lost 0 bases and J 5 bases, leaving 14 bases between the germline ends. The CDR3 runs to 15 residues. Looked up from germline, CDR1 is SGHRS and CDR2 is YFSETQ. The CDR3 DNA is TGCGCCAGCAGCTTGGGAGTCGGGGTGAGGACTGAAGCTTTCTTT. Its protein product is CASSLGVGVRTEAFF. Combining the CDR3 with reference TRBV5-1 and TRBJ1-1 gives the whole variable domain KAGVTQTPRYLIKTRGQQVTLSCSPISGHRSVSWYQQTPGQGLQFLFEYFSETQRNKGNFPGRFSGRQFSNSRSEMNVSTLELGDSALYLCASSLGVGVRTEAFFGQGTRLTVV.

This chain links TRBV28 with TRBJ2-3; possibly TRBD1 for D (6 bases). The V and J ends lost 4 bases and 6 bases respectively, with 17 bases between them. Germline assignment: CDR1 MDHEN and CDR2 SYDVKM. The CDR3 runs to 15 residues. In DNA, the CDR3 is TGTGCCAGCAGTTCCCACCCCGACAGGTTCGATACGCAGTATTTT. Encoded protein: CASSSHPDRFDTQYF.

The rearrangement uses TRBV11-2 and TRBJ2-7; a possible D gene is TRBD1 (6 bases). Trimming cost V 5 bases and J 6 bases, with 17 bases left between them. CDR3 size: 14 residues. In germline, CDR1 is SGHAT, CDR2 FQNNGV. Here the CDR3 reads CASSKTGSPGEQYF. The CDR3 nucleotides are TGTGCCAGCAGCAAAACAGGGTCTCCGGGCGAGCAGTACTTC. The complete variable domain, with remaining parts taken from reference TRBV11-2 and TRBJ2-7, reads EAGVAQSPRYKIIEKRQSVAFWCNPISGHATLYWYQQILGQGPKLLIQFQNNGVVDDSQLPKDRFSAERLKGVDSTLKIQPAKLEDSAVYLCASSKTGSPGEQYFGPGTRLTVT.

The gene calls are TRBV5-1 and TRBJ2-3; D remains ambiguous. The V end was cut by 2 bases, the J end by 0 bases, with 1 base between. The V gene's germline CDR1 is SGHRS and CDR2 YFSETQ. The CDR3 sequence is 12 residues long. The CDR3 here is CASSLSTDTQYF. The CDR3 DNA follows: TGCGCCAGCAGCTTAAGCACAGATACGCAGTATTTT.

In this sample, this clone turned up a few times. The chain joins TRBV19 to TRBJ1-2; the D is unclear. CDR3 size: 15 residues. Germline V gene sequence: CDR1 LNHDA, CDR2 SQIVND (reference sequence). V shed 3 bases and J shed 3 bases, with 14 bases lying between them. The CDR3 reads CASSILNPLDYGYTF. DNA of the CDR3: TGTGCCAGTAGTATCCTCAATCCCCTTGACTATGGCTACACCTTC.

The gene calls are TRBV7-2 and TRBJ2-5, with 10 bases lining up with TRBD2. The CDR3 sequence is 15 residues long. Germline assignment: CDR1 SGHTA and CDR2 FQGNSA. J was trimmed by 4 bases and V by 4 bases; bases with no gene match: 6. The CDR3 spells CASSYSGGFGETQYF. DNA for the CDR3: TGTGCCAGCAGCTATAGCGGGGGGTTTGGAGAGACCCAGTACTTC. The full variable domain, its missing parts supplied by reference TRBV7-2 and TRBJ2-5, is GAGVSQSPSNKVTEKGKDVELRCDPISGHTALYWYRQSLGQGLEFLIYFQGNSAPDKSGLPSDRFSAERTGGSVSTLTIQRTQQEDSAVYLCASSYSGGFGETQYFGPGTRLLVL.

V usage is TRBV18 and J usage is TRBJ2-1, with TRBD2 matching 7 bases. The CDR3 consists of 15 residues. CDR1 KGHSH and CDR2 LQKENI come from the germline V gene. V lost 3 bases and J lost 2; bases outside the gene matches: 4. Written as DNA, the CDR3 is TGTGCCAGCTCACCTTGGGCGGGAGCCTACAATGAGCAGTTCTTC. It yields the protein CASSPWAGAYNEQFF.

This chain links TRBV5-4 with TRBJ1-3; D remains unclear. The length of the CDR3 is 13 residues. Germline CDR1 reads SGHNT; CDR2 reads YYREEE (reference sequence). Trimming cost V 1 base and J 2 bases, with 4 bases left between them. CDR3 in DNA: TGTGCCAGCAGCTTGCTACCTGGAAACACCATATATTTT. It is translated as CASSLLPGNTIYF.

The J gene is TRBJ2-3, the V gene TRBV15; D perhaps matches TRBD1 (5 bases). The CDR3 length is 16 residues. The germline gives CDR1 LNHNV, CDR2 YYDKDF (reference sequence). Trimming shortened V by 5 bases and J by 0 bases, and 15 bases separated the two germline ends. The CDR3 spells CATSPRTMVSTDTQYF. In DNA, the CDR3 is TGTGCCACCAGCCCAAGGACAATGGTTAGCACAGATACGCAGTATTTT.

The chain carries TRBV6-5 and TRBJ2-1; 7 bases fit TRBD2. The CDR3 is 16 amino acids. Germline V CDR1 and CDR2: MNHEY, SVGAGI. Losses at the gene ends were 2 bases for V and 0 bases for J; bases not matched to a gene: 4. The CDR3, as DNA: TGTGCCAGCAGTTACGGGAGCGGGAACTCCTACAATGAGCAGTTCTTC. Protein product: CASSYGSGNSYNEQFF.